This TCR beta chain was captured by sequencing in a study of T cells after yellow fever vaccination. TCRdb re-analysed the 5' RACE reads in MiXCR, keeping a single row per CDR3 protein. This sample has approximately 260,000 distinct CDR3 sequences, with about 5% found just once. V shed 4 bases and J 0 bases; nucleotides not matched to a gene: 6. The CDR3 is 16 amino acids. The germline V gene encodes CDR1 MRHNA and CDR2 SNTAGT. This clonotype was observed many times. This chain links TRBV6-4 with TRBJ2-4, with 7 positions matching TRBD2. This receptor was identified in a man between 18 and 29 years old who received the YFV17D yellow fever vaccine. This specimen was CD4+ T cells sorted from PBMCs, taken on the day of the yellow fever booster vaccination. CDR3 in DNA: TGTGCCAGCAGTGCTGAAGCGGGGTTAGCCAAAAACATTCAGTACTTC. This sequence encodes CASSAEAGLAKNIQYF.